The 21 T cell receptor beta chains presented below share a single source sample, sequenced in a study of breast tumors, draining lymph nodes, adjacent tissues. In TCRdb, the multiplex PCR reads were re-called with MiXCR into one record per CDR3 protein. Altogether 270,000 or so distinct CDR3 sequences are present, over 30% being singletons, with the ten largest covering around 1.1%. The lymph nodes were axillary draining lymph nodes from breast cancer patients. The sequenced sample was axillary lymph node tissue. The source of these receptors is a female donor with breast cancer. Some clones in this sample may be carry-over from other donors' samples.

The chain joins TRBV25-1 to TRBJ1-2; D is uncertain. Germline V lookup: CDR1 MGHDK, CDR2 SYGVNS. V was cut by 1 base and J by 7 bases, with 22 bases left in between. CDR3 length: 17 residues. CDR3 sequence: CASSEFSLGGKKGGYTF. The CDR3 coding sequence is TGTGCCAGCAGTGAATTTTCCCTGGGAGGGAAAAAAGGTGGCTACACCTTC.

This clonotype was detected ten times or more. The chain has TRBV20-1 and TRBJ2-7, with 10 positions matching TRBD2. The germline V gene has CDR1 DFQATT and CDR2 SNEGSKA (reference sequence). The V gene end was trimmed by 5 bases and the J gene end by 0 bases; junction bases not matched to a gene: 4. The CDR3 runs 14 residues. CDR3 nucleotide sequence: TGCAGTGCTGGGGGGACTAGCGCCTCCTACGAGCAGTACTTC. It encodes CSAGGTSASYEQYF.

This clonotype was recorded many times. The V call is TRBV7-6, the J call TRBJ2-3; the D is unclear. Germline-derived CDR1 and CDR2 are SGHVS and FNYEAQ. The CDR3 totals 15 residues. The germline V and J ends were trimmed by 4 bases and 0 bases, with 11 bases remaining between them. The CDR3 DNA is TGTGCCAGCAGCTCCATGGAGACTAGCACAGATACGCAGTATTTT. Residues: CASSSMETSTDTQYF.

This clonotype has just a few counts. The chain joins TRBV4-1 to TRBJ2-5; D is undetermined. The CDR3 sequence is 13 residues long. V was shortened by 1 base and J by 2 bases, with 5 bases between the two germline ends. CDR1 MGHRA and CDR2 YSYEKL come from the germline V gene. Here the CDR3 DNA reads TGCGCCAGCAGCCAAGCGGATCAAGAGACCCAGTACTTC. Amino acid sequence: CASSQADQETQYF.

The chain carries TRBV7-9 and TRBJ1-1; 12 bases map to TRBD1. The germline V gene encodes CDR1 SEHNR and CDR2 FQNEAQ (reference sequence). Unmatched junction bases numbered 24, after V lost 11 bases and J lost 5 bases. This CDR3 region has 19 residues. CDR3 sequence: CAPTLPPRRDRGRRTEAFF. For the CDR3, the DNA is TGTGCCCCCACTCTTCCCCCTCGGAGGGACAGGGGGCGTAGGACTGAAGCTTTCTTT.

This clonotype was seen a handful of times. V and J are TRBV27 and TRBJ2-7; D unresolved. The germline gives CDR1 MNHEY, CDR2 SMNVEV (reference sequence). The CDR3 has 12 residues. Trimming took 3 bases from V and 6 from J, leaving 9 bases between them. The CDR3 protein is CASSLLGAEQYF. The CDR3 region has the DNA TGTGCCAGCAGTTTGTTGGGTGCCGAGCAGTACTTC.

This clonotype was seen ten or more times. The J gene is TRBJ1-2, the V gene TRBV6-1; 9 nucleotides align to TRBD1. V dropped 1 base and J dropped 6; count of bases not matched to a gene: 3. The CDR3 consists of 14 residues. Germline V gene data show CDR1 as MNHNS and CDR2 as SASEGT. The CDR3 nucleotides read TGTGCCAGCAGTGAAGGGACAGGGGTGGATGGCTACACCTTC. Amino acid sequence: CASSEGTGVDGYTF.

This clonotype was seen ten or more times. The chain carries TRBV7-6 and TRBJ1-4; D call uncertain. The CDR3 loop spans 15 amino acids. V was clipped by 1 base and J by 13 bases, with 19 bases between them. Germline V CDR1 and CDR2: SGHVS, FNYEAQ. CDR3 protein: CASSLEINGRPRLFF. CDR3 bases: TGTGCCAGCAGCTTAGAGATTAATGGTCGGCCAAGACTGTTTTTT.

The V and J genes are TRBV7-9 and TRBJ1-3; D remains unclear. V gave up 6 bases and J gave up 3 bases, with 6 bases separating them. CDR1 is SEHNR, CDR2 FQNEAQ, per germline (reference sequence). This CDR3 comprises 12 residues. The CDR3 is CASRNSGNTIYF. The CDR3 nucleotides are TGTGCCAGCAGAAACAGTGGAAACACCATATATTTT.

The V and J genes are TRBV7-9 and TRBJ1-2, with 10 bases matching TRBD1. Germline CDR1 SEHNR, CDR2 FQNEAQ (reference sequence). The CDR3 is made up of 18 amino acids. Losses at the gene ends were 4 bases for V and 4 bases for J; bases not matched to a gene: 15. The CDR3 loop reads CASSSGSGTGELAYGYTF. CDR3 DNA sequence: TGTGCCAGCAGCTCAGGGTCCGGGACAGGGGAATTGGCCTATGGCTACACCTTC.

This clonotype was counted between two and nine times. The rearrangement uses TRBV12-3 or TRBV12-4 and TRBJ2-4; tentatively, D is TRBD1 or TRBD2 (5 bases each). The CDR3 is made up of 18 amino acids. V was clipped by 0 bases and J by 2 bases, with 17 bases between them. The CDR3 DNA is TGTGCCAGCAGTTTAGCTGGATCCGGATGGGGACCCAAAAACATTCAGTACTTC. Protein sequence: CASSLAGSGWGPKNIQYF.

The sample holds a few counts of this clonotype. The chain has TRBV12-3 or TRBV12-4 and TRBJ2-3, with D possibly TRBD1 on 6 matching bases. Trimming removed 4 bases at V and 4 bases at J, with 15 bases between. The length of the CDR3 is 15 residues. CDR3 protein: CASSYSGPGADTQYF. The CDR3 DNA follows: TGTGCCAGCAGTTACTCAGGGCCAGGGGCAGATACGCAGTATTTT.

The sample holds a few counts of this clonotype. This chain joins TRBV5-8 and TRBJ2-1; no clear D. Trimming removed 0 bases from V and 4 bases from J, with 11 bases in between. CDR1 is SGHTS, CDR2 YDEGEE, per germline. The CDR3 spans 15 residues. CDR3 nucleotide sequence: TGTGCCAGCAGCTTGGAGTCCACCCCTTACAATGAGCAGTTCTTC. It yields the protein CASSLESTPYNEQFF.

About this clonotype itself: A much more abundant neighbour one base away suggests this may be a read error. The chain is built from TRBV5-1 and TRBJ2-7; no definite D call. Per germline, CDR1 SGHRS and CDR2 YFSETQ. The CDR3 loop spans 13 amino acids. The CDR3 is CASSSAPGYGQYF. CDR3 DNA sequence: TGCGCCAGCAGCTCCGCTCCCGGGTACGGGCAGTACTTC.

This chain connects TRBV27 to TRBJ2-7; a weak D match, TRBD2 (5 bases). The germline CDR1 and CDR2 sequences are MNHEY and SMNVEV (reference sequence). The CDR3 is made up of 13 amino acids. V lost 6 bases to trimming and J lost 0 bases, with 9 bases between them. The CDR3 region is CASRLLGSYEQYF. CDR3 sequence (DNA): TGTGCCAGCAGATTACTAGGCTCCTACGAGCAGTACTTC.

This chain connects TRBV10-3 to TRBJ2-1; the match to TRBD2 covers 15 bases. The CDR3 contains 17 residues. Germline lookup yields CDR1 ENHRY and CDR2 SYGVKD. V gave up 6 bases and J gave up 9 bases; unmatched junction bases: 12. The CDR3 nucleotides are TGTGCCATCAGCCCAACCGGACTAGCGGGAGGGTTGGGTGAGCAGTTCTTC. Translating gives CAISPTGLAGGLGEQFF.

This clonotype was seen ten or more times. The rearrangement uses TRBV20-1 and TRBJ1-3; D possibly corresponds to TRBD1 (6 bases). The V gene lost 5 bases and the J gene lost 0 bases, with 14 bases spanning the gap. CDR1 is DFQATT and CDR2 is SNEGSKA in the germline V gene (reference sequence). The CDR3 spans 15 residues. CDR3 in amino acids: CSADVRGSSGNTIYF. CDR3 DNA sequence: TGCAGTGCTGATGTTAGGGGGAGCTCTGGAAACACCATATATTTT.

About this clonotype: Germline and junction disagree at one end, which may indicate a read error. The V and J genes are TRBV7-6 and TRBJ1-1; no clear D gene. Germline V gene data show CDR1 as SGHVS and CDR2 as FNYEAQ. This CDR3 comprises 12 residues. The CDR3 here is CAGSSNRPEAFF. The CDR3 DNA is TGTGCCGGCAGCTCCAATAGACCAGAAGCTTTCTTT.

This clonotype was detected a few times. Just one base apart from a much larger clone, this may be a read error. This chain joins TRBV5-8 and TRBJ2-7; 9 bases are a match to TRBD2. V lost 4 bases to trimming and J lost 2 bases; unmatched junction nucleotides: 7. CDR1 and CDR2 from the germline V gene are SGHTS and YDEGEE. This CDR3 has 15 residues. The CDR3 reads CASSRTSARAYEQYF. As DNA, the CDR3 is TGTGCCAGCAGCCGGACTAGCGCACGAGCCTACGAGCAGTACTTC.

This clonotype has only a few counts. J is TRBJ2-1 and V is TRBV18; perhaps TRBD1 as D (6 bases). The length of the CDR3 is 14 residues. Germline V gene data show CDR1 as KGHSH and CDR2 as LQKENI. Deletions cut 4 bases from V and 4 bases from J, with 11 bases between. The CDR3 bases are TGTGCCAGCTCACGCCAGACAGGTTACAATGAGCAGTTCTTC. This sequence encodes CASSRQTGYNEQFF.

The sample holds many counts of this clonotype. The rearrangement uses TRBV2 and TRBJ2-6; D not certain. The ends were cut back, 4 bases at V and 0 bases at J, with 13 bases in the middle. This CDR3 contains 17 residues. Germline V gene lookup returns CDR1 SNHLY and CDR2 FYNNEI. The CDR3 DNA reads TGTGCCAGCAGTGGGCAGGCTTCAAACTCTGGGGCCAACGTCCTGACTTTC. This sequence encodes CASSGQASNSGANVLTF.